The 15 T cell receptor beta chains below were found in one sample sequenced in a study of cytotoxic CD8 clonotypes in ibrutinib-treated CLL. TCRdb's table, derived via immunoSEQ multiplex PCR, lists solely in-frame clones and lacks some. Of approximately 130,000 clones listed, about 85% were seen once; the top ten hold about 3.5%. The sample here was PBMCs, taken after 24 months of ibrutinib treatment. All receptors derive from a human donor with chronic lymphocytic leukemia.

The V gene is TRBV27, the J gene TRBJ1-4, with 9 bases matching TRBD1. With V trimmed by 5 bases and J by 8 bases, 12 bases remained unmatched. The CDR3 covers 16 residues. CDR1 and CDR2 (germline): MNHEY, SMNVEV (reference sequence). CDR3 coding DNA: TGTGCCAGCAGTACCACAGGGGGCGGGTTGGAGGAAAAACTGTTTTTT. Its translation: CASSTTGGGLEEKLFF.

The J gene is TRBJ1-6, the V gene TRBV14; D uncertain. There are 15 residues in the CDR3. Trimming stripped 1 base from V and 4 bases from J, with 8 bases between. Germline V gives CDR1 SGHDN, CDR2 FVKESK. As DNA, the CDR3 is TGTGCCAGCAGCCAAGCAAGAGGGTATAATTCACCCCTCCACTTT. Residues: CASSQARGYNSPLHF.

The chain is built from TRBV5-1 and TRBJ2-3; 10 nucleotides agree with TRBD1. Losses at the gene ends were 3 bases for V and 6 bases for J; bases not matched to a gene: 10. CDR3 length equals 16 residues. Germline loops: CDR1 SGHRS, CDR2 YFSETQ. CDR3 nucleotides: TGCGCCAGCAGCTACCTCGCCGGACAGGGGGGGGATACGCAGTATTTT. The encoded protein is CASSYLAGQGGDTQYF.

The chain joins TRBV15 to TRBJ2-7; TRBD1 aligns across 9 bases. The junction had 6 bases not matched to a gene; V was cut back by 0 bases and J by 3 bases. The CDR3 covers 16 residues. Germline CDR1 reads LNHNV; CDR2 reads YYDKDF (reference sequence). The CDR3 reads CATSRERTGAGYEQYF. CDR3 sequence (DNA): TGTGCCACCAGCAGAGAGCGGACAGGGGCAGGCTACGAGCAGTACTTC.

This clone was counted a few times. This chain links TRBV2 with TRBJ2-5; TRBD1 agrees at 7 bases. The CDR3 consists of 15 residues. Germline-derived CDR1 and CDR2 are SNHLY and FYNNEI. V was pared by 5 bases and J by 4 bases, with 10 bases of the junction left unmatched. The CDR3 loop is CASSRQGQSGETQYF. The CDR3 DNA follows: TGTGCCAGCAGTAGGCAGGGACAGTCAGGAGAGACCCAGTACTTC.

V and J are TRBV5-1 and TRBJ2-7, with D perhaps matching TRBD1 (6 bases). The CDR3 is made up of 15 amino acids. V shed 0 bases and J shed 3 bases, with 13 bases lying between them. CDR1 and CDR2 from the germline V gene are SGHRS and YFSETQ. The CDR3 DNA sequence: TGCGCCAGCAGCTTGGTAGGACAGTCCAACTACGAGCAGTACTTC. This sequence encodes CASSLVGQSNYEQYF.

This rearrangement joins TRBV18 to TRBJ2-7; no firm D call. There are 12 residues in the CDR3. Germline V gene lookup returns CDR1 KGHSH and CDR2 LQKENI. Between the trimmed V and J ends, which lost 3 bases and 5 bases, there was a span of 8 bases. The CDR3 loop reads CASSPREDEQYF. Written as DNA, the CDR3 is TGTGCCAGCTCACCTCGTGAAGACGAGCAGTACTTC.

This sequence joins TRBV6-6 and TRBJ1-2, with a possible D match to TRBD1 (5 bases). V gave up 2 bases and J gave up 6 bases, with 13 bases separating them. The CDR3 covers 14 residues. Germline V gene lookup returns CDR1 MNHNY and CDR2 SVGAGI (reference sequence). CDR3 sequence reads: CASSYAQGRDGYTF. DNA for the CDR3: TGTGCCAGCAGTTACGCTCAGGGAAGGGATGGCTACACCTTC.

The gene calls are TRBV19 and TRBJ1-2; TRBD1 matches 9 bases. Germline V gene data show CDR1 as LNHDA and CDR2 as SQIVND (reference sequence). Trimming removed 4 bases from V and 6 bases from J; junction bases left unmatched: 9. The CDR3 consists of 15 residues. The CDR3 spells CASSRPGQGTNGYTF. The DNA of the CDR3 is TGTGCCAGTAGTAGACCGGGACAGGGAACAAATGGCTACACCTTC.

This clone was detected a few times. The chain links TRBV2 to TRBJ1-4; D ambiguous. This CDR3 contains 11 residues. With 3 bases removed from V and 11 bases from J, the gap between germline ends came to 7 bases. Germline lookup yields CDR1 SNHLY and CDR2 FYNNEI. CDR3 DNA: TGTGCCAGCAGTGATGAGTGGAAACTGTTTTTT. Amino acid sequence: CASSDEWKLFF.

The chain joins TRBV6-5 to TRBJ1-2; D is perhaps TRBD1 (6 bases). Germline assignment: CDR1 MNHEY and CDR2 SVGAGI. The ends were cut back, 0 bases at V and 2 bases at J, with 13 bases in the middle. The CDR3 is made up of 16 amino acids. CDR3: CASSYSIQQGNYGYTF. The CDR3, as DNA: TGTGCCAGCAGTTACTCGATTCAACAGGGAAACTATGGCTACACCTTC.

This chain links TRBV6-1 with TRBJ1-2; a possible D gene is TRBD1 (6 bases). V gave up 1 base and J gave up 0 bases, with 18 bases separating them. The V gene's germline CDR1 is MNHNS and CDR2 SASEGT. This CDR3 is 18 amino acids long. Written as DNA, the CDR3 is TGTGCCAGCAGTGAAGGCGGGAGGGGGTCTGGCGCTAACTATGGCTACACCTTC. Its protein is CASSEGGRGSGANYGYTF.

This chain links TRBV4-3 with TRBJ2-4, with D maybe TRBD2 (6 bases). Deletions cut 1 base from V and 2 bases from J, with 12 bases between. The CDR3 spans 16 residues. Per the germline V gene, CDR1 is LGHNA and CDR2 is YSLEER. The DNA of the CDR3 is TGCGCCAGCAGCCAAGGGGACTGGGTACCCAAAAACATTCAGTACTTC. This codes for CASSQGDWVPKNIQYF.

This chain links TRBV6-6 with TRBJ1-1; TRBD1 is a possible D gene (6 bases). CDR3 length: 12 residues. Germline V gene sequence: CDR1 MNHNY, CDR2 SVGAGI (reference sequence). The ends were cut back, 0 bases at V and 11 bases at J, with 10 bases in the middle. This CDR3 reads CASSYSWTDAFF. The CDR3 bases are TGTGCCAGCAGTTACTCATGGACAGACGCTTTCTTT.

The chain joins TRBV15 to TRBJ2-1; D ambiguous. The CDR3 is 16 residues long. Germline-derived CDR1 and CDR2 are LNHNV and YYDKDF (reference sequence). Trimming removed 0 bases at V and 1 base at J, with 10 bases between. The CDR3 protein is CATSRDPAGSYNEQFF. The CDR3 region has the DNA TGTGCCACCAGCAGAGATCCCGCAGGTTCCTACAATGAGCAGTTCTTC. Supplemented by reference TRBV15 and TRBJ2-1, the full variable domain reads DAMVIQNPRYQVTQFGKPVTLSCSQTLNHNVMYWYQQKSSQAPKLLFHYYDKDFNNEADTPDNFQSRRPNTSFCFLDIRSPGLGDTAMYLCATSRDPAGSYNEQFFGPGTRLTVL.